Listed below are T cell receptor beta chains from one sample, sequenced in a study of CD4+ T cells in melanoma. Clones were read by immunoSEQ multiplex PCR, and TCRdb kept only the in-frame ones, dropping some. The sample consists of around 100,000 clones, about 90% of them appearing once. Sequenced: peripheral blood. These receptors were taken from a human donor with melanoma. The CDR3 runs from the conserved cysteine through the conserved F or W. A D gene is named only where the DNA matches it firmly. Clone size is given for some rows only: seen once, a few or many times, or a class if the clone is expanded.

>-|TRBJ1-1|TRBV5-1|-
TGCGCCAGCAGCTTCTCGGGCCCCGACACTGAAGCTTTCTTT
CASSFSGPDTEAFF
>-|TRBJ1-4|TRBV29-1|-
TGCAGCGCCCTCAGGGGAACGGGTGAAAAACTGTTTTTT
CSALRGTGEKLFF
>-|TRBJ1-1|TRBV28|once
TGTGCCAGCAGCCGACGTCCGAACACTGAAGCTTTCTTT
CASSRRPNTEAFF
>-|TRBJ2-1|TRBV7-9|once
TGTGCCAGCAGCCGCGGTCCAACCAGCTCCTACAATGAGCAGTTCTTC
CASSRGPTSSYNEQFF
>-|TRBJ2-7|TRBV5-1|-
TGCGCCAGCAGCTATGGAGGATCCGAGCAGTACTTC
CASSYGGSEQYF
>-|TRBJ1-1|TRBV5-5|-
TGTGCCAGCAGCTTCGAATGGAGGGAGACTGAAGCTTTCTTT
CASSFEWRETEAFF
>-|TRBJ1-1|TRBV28|-
TGTGCCAGCAGTTTGATCGGACAGTTGAACACTGAAGCTTTCTTT
CASSLIGQLNTEAFF
>-|TRBJ2-7|TRBV4-3|-
TGCGCCAGCAGCCAAGATAGGTCAGAAGCCTACGAGCAGTACTTC
CASSQDRSEAYEQYF
>-|TRBJ2-3|TRBV6-5|-
TGTGCCAGCAGTTACTCGAGGTTGGATACGCAGTATTTT
CASSYSRLDTQYF
>TRBD1|TRBJ2-7|TRBV6-6|-
TGTGCCAGCAGTTACCCGGACAGGGGGTTCGAGCAGTACTTC
CASSYPDRGFEQYF
>-|TRBJ2-7|TRBV7-9|-
TGTGCCAGCAGCTCATTACGTAAAGCCACTACCTACGAGCAGTACTTC
CASSSLRKATTYEQYF
>TRBD2|TRBJ2-3|TRBV2|-
TGTGCCAGCAGTCCGGGACTAGGACTAGATACGCAGTATTTT
CASSPGLGLDTQYF
>TRBD1|TRBJ1-5|TRBV2|-
TGTGCCAGCAGTGATCAGGGACAGGGAAGCAATCAGCCCCAGCATTTT
CASSDQGQGSNQPQHF
>TRBD1|TRBJ2-7|TRBV5-1|-
TGCGCCAGCAGCCGGACAGGGGTCTACTCCTACGAGCAGTACTTC
CASSRTGVYSYEQYF
>-|TRBJ2-7|TRBV11-2|-
TGTGCCAGCAGCTTAGATTTCCTTGCGTACGAGCAGTACTTC
CASSLDFLAYEQYF
>-|TRBJ2-1|TRBV10-3|-
TGTGCCATCAGTCCAAAGACTGGCGATGAGCAGTTCTTC
CAISPKTGDEQFF
>-|TRBJ1-4|TRBV7-2|-
TGTGCCAGCAGCCGGGCAAATGAAAAACTGTTTTTT
CASSRANEKLFF
>TRBD2|TRBJ2-1|TRBV7-9|-
TGTGCCAGCAGCTTAGCGTCTAGCGGGGGTCAGTACAATGAGCAGTTCTTC
CASSLASSGGQYNEQFF
>-|TRBJ1-2|TRBV19|few
TGTGCCAGTAGTCCCCGGACATTTACTAACTATGGCTACACCTTC
CASSPRTFTNYGYTF
>-|TRBJ1-2|TRBV28|-
TGTGCCAGCAGTCAAACACTACTCGGCGGGGGCTACACCTTC
CASSQTLLGGGYTF
>-|TRBJ2-1|TRBV5-1|-
TGCGCCAGCAGCTTGGTTCCTTCCTACAATGAGCAGTTCTTC
CASSLVPSYNEQFF
>-|TRBJ2-3|TRBV19|-
TGTGCCAGTAGTATGGGGACACCCTTCGCGCAGTATTTT
CASSMGTPFAQYF
>-|TRBJ2-5|TRBV19|-
TGTGCCAGTAGTACCGATACAGAAGAGACCCAGTACTTC
CASSTDTEETQYF
>-|TRBJ1-1|TRBV4-2|once
TGTGCCAGCAGCCATACAGGGACGAACACTGAAGCTTTCTTT
CASSHTGTNTEAFF
>-|TRBJ1-3|TRBV18|-
TGTGCCAGCTCAAAGAAGGGACCGAGCTCTGGAAACACCATATATTTT
CASSKKGPSSGNTIYF
>TRBD1|TRBJ2-3|TRBV4-3|-
TGCGCCAGCAGCCAAGAGGCAGGGGGTATTGGGACAGATACGCAGTATTTT
CASSQEAGGIGTDTQYF
>-|TRBJ2-4|TRBV9|-
TGTGCCAGCAGCGTAGGGAAAGCCAAAAACATTCAGTACTTC
CASSVGKAKNIQYF
>-|TRBJ1-1|TRBV4-3|-
TGCGCCAGCAGCCAAGATATGGGGAGACAATTGAACACTGAAGCTTTCTTT
CASSQDMGRQLNTEAFF
>TRBD2|TRBJ2-4|TRBV28|-
TGTGCCAGCACTACGGGACAGGGGACTAGCGGGGGCCAAAACATTCAGTACTTC
CASTTGQGTSGGQNIQYF
>-|TRBJ2-3|TRBV2|-
TGTGCCAGCAGCTACGTCGGCGGACCTAGCACAGATACGCAGTATTTT
CASSYVGGPSTDTQYF
>TRBD1|TRBJ2-3|TRBV28|-
TGTGCCAGCAGTTTAAGGGGGCTCTCGGTGGCGCAGTATTTT
CASSLRGLSVAQYF
>-|TRBJ2-7|TRBV6-4|-
TGTGCCAGCATATCCCACGGATCCTACGAGCAGTACTTC
CASISHGSYEQYF
>TRBD1|TRBJ2-7|TRBV7-2|-
TGTGCCAGCAGCTCTTCAGGACAGGGCCGCCGGGAGCAGTACTTC
CASSSSGQGRREQYF
>-|TRBJ2-1|TRBV1|-
TGCACCAGCAGCCAAGACACTAGCGGGAGTAAATACAATGAGCAGTTCTTC
CTSSQDTSGSKYNEQFF
>-|TRBJ2-3|TRBV19|-
TGTGCCAGTAGTATAAGCGAGGCAGATACGCAGTATTTT
CASSISEADTQYF
>TRBD2|TRBJ2-7|TRBV7-2|-
TGTGCCAGCCAAGCCCGGGTGGCTAGCGGGACGAGCTCCTACGAGCAGTACTTC
CASQARVASGTSSYEQYF
>-|TRBJ1-3|TRBV4-1|-
TGCGCCAGCAGCCAAGAAGGGGTTGGAAACACCATATATTTT
CASSQEGVGNTIYF
>-|TRBJ1-5|TRBV2|-
TGTGCCAGCAGTCCTTCGCTTCAGCCCCAGCATTTT
CASSPSLQPQHF
>TRBD2|TRBJ2-5|TRBV5-1|-
TGCGCCAGCAGCTTACCGGATAGATTAGCGGGGGGTCACCAAGAGACCCAGTACTTC
CASSLPDRLAGGHQETQYF